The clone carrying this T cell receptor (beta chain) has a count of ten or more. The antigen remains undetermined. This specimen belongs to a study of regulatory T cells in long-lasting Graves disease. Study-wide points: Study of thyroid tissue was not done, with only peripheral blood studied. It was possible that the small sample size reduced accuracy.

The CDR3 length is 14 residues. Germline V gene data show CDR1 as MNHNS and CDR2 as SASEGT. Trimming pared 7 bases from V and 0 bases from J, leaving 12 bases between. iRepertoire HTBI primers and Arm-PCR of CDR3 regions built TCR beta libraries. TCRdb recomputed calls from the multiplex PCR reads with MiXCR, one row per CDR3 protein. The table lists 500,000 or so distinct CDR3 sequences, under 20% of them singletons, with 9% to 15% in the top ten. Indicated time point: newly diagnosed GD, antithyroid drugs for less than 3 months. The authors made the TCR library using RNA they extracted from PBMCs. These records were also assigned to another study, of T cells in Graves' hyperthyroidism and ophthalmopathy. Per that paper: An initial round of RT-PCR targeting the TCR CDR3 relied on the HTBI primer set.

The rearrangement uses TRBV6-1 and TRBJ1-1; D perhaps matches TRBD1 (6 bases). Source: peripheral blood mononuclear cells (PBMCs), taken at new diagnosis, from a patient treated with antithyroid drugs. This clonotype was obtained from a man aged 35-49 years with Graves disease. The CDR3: CASKEDSLNTEAFF. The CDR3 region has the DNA TGTGCCAGCAAGGAGGACAGCCTGAACACTGAAGCTTTCTTT.